This is a list of T cell receptor beta chains from one sample in a study of T cell repertoires in aging, cancer and after chemotherapy. TCRdb itself ran the multiplex PCR reads through MiXCR, one entry per CDR3 protein. The table has approximately 1,300 distinct CDR3 sequences, about three fifths seen once; the top ten hold about 96%. Sequenced: blood. The receptors shown here come from a human donor with a blood cancer. Both conserved end residues are part of each CDR3. Fields, in order: J gene, V gene, clone size, D gene, CDR3 DNA, CDR3 protein. The D gene is left open where the match is weak. The size field is filled for only some rows; it gives once, few, many or a size class.

>TRBJ2-7|TRBV12-3/TRBV12-4|-|TRBD2
TGTGCCAGCAGGCGCGGGGGGACGTCCTCCTACGAGCAGTACTTC
CASRRGGTSSYEQYF
>TRBJ1-1|TRBV19|-|-
TGTGCCAGTCGCACACAGCCGAAGAACACTGAAGCTTTCTTT
CASRTQPKNTEAFF
>TRBJ1-2|TRBV6-5|-|TRBD1
TGTGCCAGCAGTTACTCGGCAGGGGGCATAGCTAACTATGGCTACACCTTC
CASSYSAGGIANYGYTF
>TRBJ1-2|TRBV30|-|-
TGTGCCTGGAGTCTCCGGGGCGCGATCGGCTACACCTTC
CAWSLRGAIGYTF
>TRBJ2-5|TRBV5-6|-|TRBD2
TGTGCCAGCAGCTTGTTGGGTCTAGCGGGGGCAGAGACCCAGTACTTC
CASSLLGLAGAETQYF
>TRBJ2-3|TRBV6-2/TRBV6-3|few|TRBD2
TGTGCCAGCAGTAGCGGGGGGGTCACAGATACGCAGTATTTT
CASSSGGVTDTQYF
>TRBJ2-3|TRBV6-6|-|-
TGTGCCAGCAGTTACCCCCTCGTGGGGGGCGGTAGTACAGATACGCAGTATTTT
CASSYPLVGGGSTDTQYF
>TRBJ1-5|TRBV19|-|-
TGTGCCAGTAGTATCAACAGGGCTTATAGCAATCAGCCCCAGCATTTT
CASSINRAYSNQPQHF
>TRBJ2-2|TRBV29-1|few|TRBD2
TGCAGCGTGAGTTCGGCTAGCGGGGGCACCGGGGAGCTGTTTTTT
CSVSSASGGTGELFF
>TRBJ2-5|TRBV6-5|-|-
TGTGCCAGCAGTTACCTACTAGACGGAAAAGAGACCCAGTACTTC
CASSYLLDGKETQYF
>TRBJ2-7|TRBV10-3|-|-
TGTGCCATCAGTGCCGGGGTCAGCTACGAGCAGTACTTC
CAISAGVSYEQYF
>TRBJ2-3|TRBV19|-|-
TGTGCCAGTAGTATAATGGATACGCAGTATTTT
CASSIMDTQYF
>TRBJ2-1|TRBV10-3|-|-
TGTGCCATCAGTGCTATCGGTGTCAATGAGCAGTTCTTC
CAISAIGVNEQFF
>TRBJ2-1|TRBV5-1|once|-
TGCGCCAGCAGCTTGGCGGTAGCGGAGTACAATGAGCAGTTCTTC
CASSLAVAEYNEQFF
>TRBJ2-2|TRBV11-1|-|-
TGTGCCAGCAGTTACGTAGCACCGAACACCGGGGAGCTGTTTTTT
CASSYVAPNTGELFF
>TRBJ1-3|TRBV6-2/TRBV6-3|-|TRBD1
TGTGCCAGCAGTTCCTGGGACAGGCAAACCTCTGGAAACACCATATATTTT
CASSSWDRQTSGNTIYF
>TRBJ2-1|TRBV29-1|large|-
TGCAGCGTTGAGAGAGACAGCTCCTACAATGAGCAGTTCTTC
CSVERDSSYNEQFF
>TRBJ2-5|TRBV15|few|-
TGTGCCACCAGCACAGGGGGGGGGGAGACCCAGTACTTC
CATSTGGGETQYF
>TRBJ2-7|TRBV19|-|TRBD2
TGTGCCAGTAGTATAGGACTAGCGTCCTACGAGCAGTACTTC
CASSIGLASYEQYF
>TRBJ2-2|TRBV27|-|-
TGTGCCAGCAGTACTATGAACACCGGGGAGCTGTTTTTT
CASSTMNTGELFF
>TRBJ1-2|TRBV10-3|-|-
TGTGCCATCAGTGAGTCGGCTGCGTATGGCTACACCTTC
CAISESAAYGYTF
>TRBJ1-5|TRBV19|-|TRBD1
TGTGCCAGTAGTATAGTCGGACAGGGGGCCAGGCAGCCCCAGCATTTT
CASSIVGQGARQPQHF
>TRBJ1-1|TRBV6-2/TRBV6-3|-|-
TGTGCCAGCGTCTCAGGGTCGAACACTGAAGCTTTCTTT
CASVSGSNTEAFF
>TRBJ2-3|TRBV6-5|-|-
TGTGCCAGCAGTCCGTCAACCACCACAGATACGCAGTATTTT
CASSPSTTTDTQYF
>TRBJ1-4|TRBV6-5|-|-
TGTGCCAGCAGGAAAGGAGGGGAAAAACTGTTTTTT
CASRKGGEKLFF
>TRBJ2-1|TRBV19|few|TRBD2
TGTGCCAGTAGTCTAGGGACTAGCGGGGGCGGGTTAGCCTACAATGAGCAGTTCTTC
CASSLGTSGGGLAYNEQFF
>TRBJ2-1|TRBV6-2/TRBV6-3|few|-
TGTGCCAGCAGTCCACGGCCCAATGAGCAGTTCTTC
CASSPRPNEQFF
>TRBJ1-2|TRBV27|-|TRBD1
TGTGCCAGCAGAAACAGGGGTGCGGGCTATGGCTACACCTTC
CASRNRGAGYGYTF
>TRBJ1-2|TRBV5-6|-|TRBD1
TGTGCCAGCAGCTTGGGGACAGGGCATGGCTACACCTTC
CASSLGTGHGYTF
>TRBJ2-1|TRBV19|-|-
TGTGCCAGTAGACCCGGGGCAGGGTATAGCAGTGAGCAGTTCTTC
CASRPGAGYSSEQFF
>TRBJ2-3|TRBV7-9|-|TRBD2
TGTGCCAGCAGCACTACTTTGAGCGGGGGCACAGATACGCAGTATTTT
CASSTTLSGGTDTQYF
>TRBJ1-1|TRBV29-1|-|-
TGCAGCCCCCGGGGGCTCTTGAACACTGAAGCTTTCTTT
CSPRGLLNTEAFF
>TRBJ2-3|TRBV6-5|few|-
TGTGCCAGCAGTTACAATCCCGATTCTAGCACAGATACGCAGTATTTT
CASSYNPDSSTDTQYF
>TRBJ2-1|TRBV5-4|-|-
TGTGCCAGCAGCTTATACAATGAGCAGTTCTTC
CASSLYNEQFF
>TRBJ1-1|TRBV12-5|-|-
TGTGCTAGTGGTAGTAAAGGGGGGCGGGTCACTGAAGCTTTCTTT
CASGSKGGRVTEAFF
>TRBJ1-1|TRBV11-1|-|-
TGTGCCAGCAGCCCGACCATAACCATGAACACTGAAGCTTTCTTT
CASSPTITMNTEAFF
>TRBJ1-5|TRBV19|-|-
TGTGCCAGTAGTTATAGCAATCAGCCCCAGCATTTT
CASSYSNQPQHF
>TRBJ2-3|TRBV30|-|TRBD2
TGTGCCTGGAGTGAGGGACCGGGAGGCACAGATACGAAGTATTTT
CAWSEGPGGTDTKYF
>TRBJ1-4|TRBV12-3/TRBV12-4|-|-
TGTGCCAGCAGTCTCCAAGGGGGGAATAATGAAAAACTGTTTTTT
CASSLQGGNNEKLFF
>TRBJ1-1|TRBV6-6|-|TRBD1
TGTGCCAGCAGCGAAGTACAGGGGGAGAACACTGAAGCTTTCTTT
CASSEVQGENTEAFF
>TRBJ2-3|TRBV19|-|-
TGTGCCAGTTCCCAGGACTGGGGCACAGATACGCAGTATTTT
CASSQDWGTDTQYF
>TRBJ1-3|TRBV5-6|-|-
TGTGCCAGCAGCTTGTTGACAGCAAGGAGTGGAAACACCATATATTTT
CASSLLTARSGNTIYF
>TRBJ2-3|TRBV13|-|TRBD1
TGTGCCAGCAGCCTAAGACAGGGGGCTGGCACAGATACGCAGTATTTT
CASSLRQGAGTDTQYF
>TRBJ2-7|TRBV6-5|-|TRBD2
TGTGCCAGCAGTCCCCGGCCGGGACTAGCGGGGGTATTAGCCTACGAGCAGTACTTC
CASSPRPGLAGVLAYEQYF
>TRBJ2-3|TRBV6-5|once|TRBD2
TGTGCCAGCAAGAGGCGCGCCGGGACTAGCACCGATACGCAGTATTTT
CASKRRAGTSTDTQYF
>TRBJ2-3|TRBV5-6|once|-
TGTGCCAGCAGCCCACGGGACGGATTCACAGATACGCAGTATTTT
CASSPRDGFTDTQYF
>TRBJ1-1|TRBV19|few|-
TGTGCCAGTAGTATGAGTCTGTGGGACTCGAACACTGAAGCTTTCTTT
CASSMSLWDSNTEAFF
>TRBJ2-5|TRBV19|few|-
TGTGCCAGTAGTATGAAAGAGACCCAGTACTTC
CASSMKETQYF
>TRBJ1-2|TRBV5-6|-|-
TGTGCCAGCAGCTTGTTTAGCCTGTCAGTTAACTATGGCTACACCTTC
CASSLFSLSVNYGYTF